Listed here are 32 T cell receptor beta chains from one sample, sequenced in a study of identical twins. One entry per CDR3 protein results from TCRdb running MiXCR on the 5' RACE reads. The sample yields roughly 690,000 distinct CDR3 sequences, around 6% seen once. The specimen was naive T cells sorted from blood. Receptors originate from a man aged 18-30 years in good health.

This clonotype occurred many times. The chain is built from TRBV4-2 and TRBJ2-1; 7 nucleotides align to TRBD2. Trimming cost V 1 base and J 9 bases; bases outside gene matches: 15. This CDR3 region has 17 residues. Germline loops: CDR1 LGHNA, CDR2 YNFKEQ. The CDR3 protein is CASSQGRVQGGRVEQFF. CDR3 nucleotide sequence: TGTGCCAGCAGCCAAGGACGAGTCCAAGGCGGGAGAGTTGAGCAGTTCTTC.

This clonotype was observed at least ten times. The rearrangement joins TRBV10-3 to TRBJ2-7, with D possibly TRBD2 on 5 matching bases. CDR1 is ENHRY, CDR2 SYGVKD, per germline. The CDR3 loop spans 14 amino acids. The germline V and J ends were trimmed by 3 bases and 2 bases, with 11 bases remaining between them. CDR3 coding DNA: TGTGCCATCAGTGATAAAGAGGGAGCCTACGAGCAGTACTTC. It is translated as CAISDKEGAYEQYF.

There are many counts of this clonotype. V and J are TRBV6-2 or TRBV6-3 and TRBJ2-7; possible D gene TRBD2, 6 bases. CDR1 and CDR2 from the germline V gene are MNHEY and SVGEGT. The CDR3 is made up of 14 amino acids. Trimming shortened V by 2 bases and J by 5 bases, and 13 bases separated the two germline ends. CDR3 nucleotide sequence: TGTGCCAGCAGTTACAGGAGACTAGGAAACGAGCAGTACGTC. Translation: CASSYRRLGNEQYV.

This clonotype occurred a few times. V is TRBV5-1 and J is TRBJ2-6, with D tentatively TRBD1 or TRBD2 (5 bases each). The CDR3 has 17 amino acids. CDR1 is SGHRS and CDR2 is YFSETQ in the germline V gene. The ends were cut back, 3 bases at V and 1 base at J, with 14 bases in the middle. The CDR3 is CASSSGRISSGANVLTF. The CDR3, as DNA: TGCGCCAGCAGCTCGGGACGGATTTCTTCTGGGGCCAACGTCCTGACTTTC.

The V gene is TRBV5-1, the J gene TRBJ2-3; 11 nucleotides agree with TRBD2. Germline assignment: CDR1 SGHRS and CDR2 YFSETQ. This CDR3 is 16 amino acids long. Germline trimming cut 1 base from V and 3 bases from J; bases unmatched to any gene: 4. CDR3 coding DNA: TGCGCCAGCAGCTTGTTCATAGCGGGAGGGACAGATACGCAGTATTTT. As protein: CASSLFIAGGTDTQYF.

This clonotype has at least ten counts. The V gene is TRBV10-3, the J gene TRBJ2-2; 8 bases line up with TRBD2. Germline CDR1 is ENHRY and CDR2 is SYGVKD. The CDR3 is 14 residues long. V shed 8 bases and J 4 bases; nucleotides not matched to a gene: 6. In DNA form, the CDR3 reads TGTGCCATCGGCTATCTAGCGGGCACCGGGGAGCTGTTTTTT. Translated, it gives CAIGYLAGTGELFF.

This clonotype was observed many times. The chain couples TRBV20-1 to TRBJ2-5; possible D gene TRBD1, 5 bases. The CDR3 length is 14 residues. Trimming took 1 base from V and 5 from J, leaving 14 bases between them. Germline CDR1 and CDR2: DFQATT and SNEGSKA (reference sequence). CDR3 in amino acids: CSARGFRVFETQYF. Here the CDR3 DNA reads TGCAGTGCTAGAGGGTTCAGGGTCTTTGAGACCCAGTACTTC.

This clonotype was found many times. This chain uses TRBV5-6 with TRBJ2-1, with TRBD1 identical over 8 bases. The V gene end was trimmed by 3 bases and the J gene end by 5 bases; junction bases not matched to a gene: 1. Germline-derived CDR1 and CDR2 are SGHDT and YYEEEE. The CDR3 length is 13 residues. The CDR3 region is CASSWGQDNEQFF. CDR3 in DNA: TGTGCCAGCAGCTGGGGACAGGACAATGAGCAGTTCTTC.

This clonotype showed up just a few times. The chain uses TRBV4-3 and TRBJ2-1; D is perhaps TRBD1 (5 bases). The germline V and J ends were trimmed by 4 bases and 6 bases, with 19 bases remaining between them. Looked up from germline, CDR1 is LGHNA and CDR2 is YSLEER. The CDR3 runs to 16 residues. The CDR3 sequence is CASSRAAGIGVNEQFF. The DNA of the CDR3 is TGCGCCAGCAGCCGAGCAGCAGGGATCGGTGTCAATGAGCAGTTCTTC.

Only a few counts were recorded for this clonotype. The genes are TRBV11-2 and TRBJ2-3; 11 bases match TRBD2. J gave up 3 bases and V 5 bases, and 4 bases lay outside the gene matches. CDR3 length equals 15 residues. Germline assignment: CDR1 SGHAT and CDR2 FQNNGV. CDR3 bases: TGTGCCAGCAGCGTTACTAGCGGGAGAACAGATACGCAGTATTTT. Protein: CASSVTSGRTDTQYF. The variable domain in full, completed from reference TRBV11-2 and TRBJ2-3, reads EAGVAQSPRYKIIEKRQSVAFWCNPISGHATLYWYQQILGQGPKLLIQFQNNGVVDDSQLPKDRFSAERLKGVDSTLKIQPAKLEDSAVYLCASSVTSGRTDTQYFGPGTRLTVL.

The chain has TRBV19 and TRBJ2-1, with TRBD1 as a possible D gene (6 bases). The CDR3 sequence is 18 residues long. The V gene's germline CDR1 is LNHDA and CDR2 SQIVND (reference sequence). Trimming shortened V by 6 bases and J by 0 bases, and 21 bases separated the two germline ends. The CDR3 bases are TGTGCCAGTAGCACTGGACGGAAAGGGGGTCGCTCCTACAATGAGCAGTTCTTC. The encoded protein is CASSTGRKGGRSYNEQFF.

The chain has TRBV18 and TRBJ2-5; 8 positions agree with TRBD2. Germline values: CDR1 KGHSH, CDR2 LQKENI. The CDR3 totals 16 residues. After removal of 0 bases from V and 5 bases from J, the junction contained 8 bases not matched to a gene. The CDR3 nucleotides read TGTGCCAGCTCACCACCGAAAACGGGAGGGTCGGAGACCCAGTACTTC. It is translated as CASSPPKTGGSETQYF.

The V gene is TRBV10-3, the J gene TRBJ2-2; 8 bases map to TRBD1. The germline CDR1 and CDR2 sequences are ENHRY and SYGVKD. With 6 bases clipped from V and 3 bases from J, the junction kept 0 bases outside the gene matches. The CDR3 length is 13 residues. CDR3 DNA sequence: TGTGCCATCAGGGACAGGGACACCGGGGAGCTGTTTTTT. This translates into CAIRDRDTGELFF.

At least ten counts were recorded for this clonotype. CDR3 DNA: TGCAGTGCGCAAATCGACCGGGGGGAAAAACTGTTTTTT. Translated, it gives CSAQIDRGEKLFF. The chain carries TRBV20-1 and TRBJ1-4; perhaps TRBD1 as D (5 bases). Germline loops: CDR1 DFQATT, CDR2 SNEGSKA (reference sequence). V lost 6 bases and J 8 bases, leaving 16 bases between the germline ends. CDR3 length: 13 residues.

The table lists this clonotype with a few counts. This chain uses TRBV3-1 with TRBJ2-3; 11 bases line up with TRBD2. Germline assignment: CDR1 LGHDT and CDR2 YNNKEL (reference sequence). The CDR3 is 18 residues long. J gave up 7 bases and V 0 bases, and 12 bases lay outside the gene matches. The CDR3 reads CASSQDLLAGGLSHTQYF. The CDR3 bases are TGTGCCAGCAGCCAAGATCTCCTAGCGGGAGGTCTGAGTCATACGCAGTATTTT.

This clonotype was seen at least ten times. The chain combines TRBV4-3 with TRBJ2-3; no definite D call. CDR1 LGHNA and CDR2 YSLEER come from the germline V gene. The CDR3 runs to 17 residues. V gave up 1 base and J gave up 2 bases, with 16 bases separating them. CDR3: CASSQVSGVGFTDTQYF. CDR3 nucleotide sequence: TGCGCCAGCAGCCAAGTCTCTGGTGTCGGATTCACAGATACGCAGTATTTT.

This clonotype has just a few counts. This rearrangement joins TRBV14 to TRBJ1-1, with D unclear. Germline CDR1 and CDR2: SGHDN and FVKESK. Trimming removed 0 bases from V and 2 bases from J, with 7 bases in between. The CDR3 has 14 residues. CDR3 loop: CASSQEGRNTEAFF. The DNA of the CDR3 is TGTGCCAGCAGCCAAGAAGGCAGAAACACTGAAGCTTTCTTT.

This rearrangement joins TRBV29-1 to TRBJ1-1, with a possible D match to TRBD1 (5 bases). The CDR3 consists of 13 residues. From germline, CDR1 is SQVTM and CDR2 ANQGSEA. Trimming shortened V by 6 bases and J by 5 bases, and 16 bases separated the two germline ends. CDR3 sequence reads: CSVETERGTEAFF. In DNA, the CDR3 is TGCAGCGTGGAAACAGAGAGGGGAACTGAAGCTTTCTTT.

This clonotype has just a few counts. This chain links TRBV11-3 with TRBJ2-3; 11 bases align to TRBD1. CDR3 length: 15 amino acids. After removal of 11 bases from V and 5 bases from J, the junction contained 12 bases not matched to a gene. Germline values: CDR1 SGHNT, CDR2 YENEEA. Here the CDR3 reads CAARRDRGSKDTQYF. The CDR3 bases are TGTGCCGCCAGACGGGACAGGGGGTCTAAAGATACGCAGTATTTT.

This clonotype appeared a few times. The chain combines TRBV4-1 with TRBJ1-3; D might be TRBD1 (6 bases). V lost 6 bases to trimming and J lost 4 bases, with 16 bases between them. CDR3 length: 15 amino acids. Germline lookup yields CDR1 MGHRA and CDR2 YSYEKL. In DNA, the CDR3 is TGCGCCAGCAGTATAGGGGCAGGGGAAGGAAACACCATATATTTT. This codes for CASSIGAGEGNTIYF.

This clonotype has a handful of counts. Here the CDR3 DNA reads TGTGCCATCAGTGAGATAGGACTAGCGGGAGGAACCGGGGAGCTGTTTTTT. It codes for CAISEIGLAGGTGELFF. V gene TRBV10-3 combines with J gene TRBJ2-2, with 14 positions matching TRBD2. Germline trimming cut 2 bases from V and 5 bases from J; bases unmatched to any gene: 4. The germline CDR1 and CDR2 sequences are ENHRY and SYGVKD. This CDR3 has 17 residues.

This clonotype was recorded a few times. V gene TRBV27 combines with J gene TRBJ2-3; TRBD1 might be the D (6 bases). Germline V gives CDR1 MNHEY, CDR2 SMNVEV (reference sequence). V dropped 0 bases and J dropped 0 bases, with 10 bases sitting between them. The CDR3 totals 16 residues. CDR3 residues: CASSLSYRASTDTQYF. Written as DNA, the CDR3 is TGTGCCAGCAGTTTATCGTACAGGGCTAGCACAGATACGCAGTATTTT.

This sequence joins TRBV5-1 and TRBJ2-7, with TRBD1 matching 12 bases. There are 15 residues in the CDR3. The J segment lost 7 bases and the V segment lost 1 base, leaving 6 bases of the junction unmatched. Germline V gene lookup returns CDR1 SGHRS and CDR2 YFSETQ. The CDR3 spells CASSLSGQGAGEQYV. CDR3 bases: TGCGCCAGCAGCTTGTCGGGACAGGGGGCAGGAGAGCAGTACGTC.

In this sample, this clonotype turned up many times. The V and J genes are TRBV7-2 and TRBJ2-5, with 10 bases fitting TRBD2. The CDR3 runs 16 residues. Germline CDR1 is SGHTA and CDR2 is FQGNSA. The J segment lost 0 bases and the V segment lost 5 bases, leaving 6 bases of the junction unmatched. The CDR3 DNA is TGTGCCAGCAGCGTTTTTAGCGGGAGGAACCAAGAGACCCAGTACTTC. Translating it yields CASSVFSGRNQETQYF.

V and J are TRBV20-1 and TRBJ2-1; D is unresolved. Trimming took off 4 bases at V and 7 bases at J, with 14 bases between the two ends. The CDR3 is 13 amino acids. Germline CDR1 reads DFQATT; CDR2 reads SNEGSKA (reference sequence). The CDR3 is CSAIHLPTNEQFF. CDR3 DNA: TGCAGTGCTATACATCTACCTACGAATGAGCAGTTCTTC.

This clonotype turned up a few times. The V call is TRBV7-2, the J call TRBJ2-7; 9 bases line up with TRBD2. This CDR3 has 16 amino acids. Germline V gene data show CDR1 as SGHTA and CDR2 as FQGNSA. With V trimmed by 4 bases and J by 1 base, 8 bases remained unmatched. Here the CDR3 reads CASSSIGLASSYEQYF. For the CDR3, the DNA is TGTGCCAGCAGCTCCATAGGACTAGCGAGTTCCTACGAGCAGTACTTC.

This clonotype was detected ten times or more. This chain links TRBV7-9 with TRBJ1-2, with 8 bases aligning to TRBD1. V lost 0 bases and J lost 8; bases outside the gene matches: 8. The CDR3 is 15 residues long. CDR1 is SEHNR, CDR2 FQNEAQ, per germline (reference sequence). The CDR3 DNA reads as TGTGCCAGCAGCTTAGCGGGTCAGGGGGCACGAGGCTACACCTTC. Protein sequence: CASSLAGQGARGYTF.

There are many counts of this clonotype. The CDR3 region is CASSYSGQGNQPQHF. CDR3 bases: TGTGCCAGCAGTTACTCAGGGCAGGGCAATCAGCCCCAGCATTTT. The gene calls are TRBV6-5 and TRBJ1-5; no clear D gene. The V and J ends lost 0 bases and 2 bases respectively, with 8 bases between them. Germline CDR1 MNHEY, CDR2 SVGAGI. The CDR3 sequence is 15 residues long.

This clonotype was found many times. The CDR3 region has the DNA TGTGCCAGCAGCTTAGAGGGGTTCGACTATGGCTACACCTTC. It is translated as CASSLEGFDYGYTF. This chain links TRBV7-9 with TRBJ1-2, with D perhaps matching TRBD1 (5 bases). The CDR3 sequence is 14 residues long. Trimming took off 1 base at V and 3 bases at J, with 9 bases between the two ends. Germline-derived CDR1 and CDR2 are SEHNR and FQNEAQ (reference sequence).

There are many counts of this clonotype. The chain links TRBV12-3 or TRBV12-4 to TRBJ2-1; TRBD2 agrees at 7 bases. This CDR3 has 13 residues. V lost 6 bases and J lost 6; bases outside the gene matches: 5. As DNA, the CDR3 is TGTGCCAGCAGCAGGTGGGAGGGCAATGAGCAGTTCTTC. This gives the protein CASSRWEGNEQFF.

There are many counts of this clonotype. The V gene is TRBV20-1, the J gene TRBJ2-3, with D maybe TRBD2 (6 bases). Trimming pared 3 bases from V and 1 base from J, leaving 20 bases between. CDR3 length: 17 amino acids. CDR1 and CDR2 from the germline V gene are DFQATT and SNEGSKA (reference sequence). This chain's CDR3 is CSASGSYGEVGTDTQYF. CDR3 nucleotide sequence: TGCAGTGCTAGCGGGAGCTACGGGGAGGTCGGCACAGATACGCAGTATTTT.

This clonotype was counted at least ten times. V usage is TRBV27 and J usage is TRBJ2-2; D remains unclear. With 2 bases removed from V and 4 bases from J, the gap between germline ends came to 14 bases. Germline-derived CDR1 and CDR2 are MNHEY and SMNVEV (reference sequence). CDR3 length: 16 residues. CDR3 residues: CASSLNSDWSTGELFF. CDR3 nucleotide sequence: TGTGCCAGCAGTTTAAATTCCGATTGGAGCACCGGGGAGCTGTTTTTT.